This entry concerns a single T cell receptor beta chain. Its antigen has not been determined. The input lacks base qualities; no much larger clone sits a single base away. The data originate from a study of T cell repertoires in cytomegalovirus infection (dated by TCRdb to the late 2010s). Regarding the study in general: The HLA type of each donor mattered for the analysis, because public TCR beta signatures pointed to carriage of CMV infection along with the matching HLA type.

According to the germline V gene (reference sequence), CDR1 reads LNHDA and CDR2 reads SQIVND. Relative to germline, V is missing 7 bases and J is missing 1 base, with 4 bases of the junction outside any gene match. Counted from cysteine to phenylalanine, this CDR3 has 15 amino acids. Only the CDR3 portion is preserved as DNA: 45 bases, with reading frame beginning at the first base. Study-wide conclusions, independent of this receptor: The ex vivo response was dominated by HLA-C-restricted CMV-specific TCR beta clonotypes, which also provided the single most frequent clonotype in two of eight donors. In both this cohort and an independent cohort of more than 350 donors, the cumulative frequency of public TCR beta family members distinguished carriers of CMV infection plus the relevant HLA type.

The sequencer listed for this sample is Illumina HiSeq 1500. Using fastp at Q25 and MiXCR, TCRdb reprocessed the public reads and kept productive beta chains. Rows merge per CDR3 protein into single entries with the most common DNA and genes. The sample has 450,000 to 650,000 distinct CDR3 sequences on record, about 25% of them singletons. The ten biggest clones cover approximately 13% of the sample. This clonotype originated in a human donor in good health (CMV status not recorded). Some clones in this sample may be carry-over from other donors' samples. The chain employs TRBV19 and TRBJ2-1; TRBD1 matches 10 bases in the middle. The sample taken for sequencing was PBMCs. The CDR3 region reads CASMGQGISYNEQFF. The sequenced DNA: TGTGCCAGTATGGGACAGGGGATATCCTACAATGAGCAGTTCTTC.